This T cell receptor (beta chain) comes out of a study of vaccination effects on CD4 cells after COVID-19. At the level of the study: Specimens were obtained from two convalescent patients 16 days and one week prior to vaccination.

Some clones are missing from TCRdb's copy, which holds only in-frame ones; the method was immunoSEQ multiplex PCR. This table holds around 37,000 clones, just under 75% found once. This clone was seen more than once but under ten times. Its target is not known. Per the germline V gene, CDR1 is MNHNY and CDR2 is SVGAGI (reference sequence). The CDR3 loop spans 15 amino acids. V lost 6 bases to trimming and J lost 2 bases; unmatched junction nucleotides: 8. Antigen-specific CD4+ T cells were expanded (with viral peptide pools) by the ViraFEST assay ahead of sequencing. Cultured cells yielded isolated CD4+ T cells after approximately nine days. It was between March and December 2020 that the person had a SARS-CoV-2 infection confirmed by PCR. Study-wide findings and caveats: Substantial clonal contraction characterized both infection- and vaccine-induced clones late after vaccination.

The chain has TRBV6-6 and TRBJ2-3; 7 positions match TRBD1. The source is a human donor who had a prior SARS-CoV-2 infection. The source material was CD4+ T cells from PBMCs cultured with a peptide pool, sampled before COVID-19 vaccination. CDR3 DNA sequence: TGTGCCAGCAGCCTCAACAGGGGCCCCACAGATACGCAGTATTTT. Protein: CASSLNRGPTDTQYF.